These 5 T cell receptor beta chains share one sample of origin, sequenced in a study of blood T cell repertoires in COVID-19. The method was immunoSEQ multiplex PCR; TCRdb's version includes in-frame clones alone and lacks a portion of them. This table holds 28,000 or so clones, 80% to 90% found once. The sequenced sample consisted of peripheral blood. These receptors originate from a woman older than 75 with COVID-19, enrolled during active disease.

In nucleotides, the CDR3 is TGTGCCAGCAGCTTCGGCGGGGCACCAAGGGAGACCCAGTACTTC. Translation: CASSFGGAPRETQYF. The rearrangement links TRBV5-6 to TRBJ2-5; D may be TRBD2 (6 bases). The germline gives CDR1 SGHDT, CDR2 YYEEEE. The CDR3 length is 15 residues. Trimming took off 2 bases at V and 5 bases at J, with 16 bases between the two ends.

In this sample, this clone turned up once. The J gene is TRBJ1-1, the V gene TRBV5-8, with D possibly being TRBD1 (5 bases). The CDR3 covers 15 residues. Trimming cost V 6 bases and J 3 bases, with 18 bases left between them. CDR1 SGHTS and CDR2 YDEGEE come from the germline V gene. The CDR3 DNA follows: TGTGCCAGCAACCCCCGGCTGGGGCTTTACACTGAAGCTTTCTTT. It translates to CASNPRLGLYTEAFF.

This clone was detected once. The V call is TRBV19, the J call TRBJ2-5; D is undetermined. The germline V gene encodes CDR1 LNHDA and CDR2 SQIVND (reference sequence). Trimming took 7 bases from V and 5 from J, leaving 20 bases between them. The CDR3 contains 15 residues. CDR3 region: CASNPPVLVGETQYF. CDR3 in DNA: TGTGCCAGTAATCCCCCTGTCCTAGTCGGGGAGACCCAGTACTTC.

The CDR3 reads CASSYTGEAFF. DNA of the CDR3: TGTGCCAGCAGTTACACAGGGGAAGCTTTCTTT. The chain uses TRBV12-3 or TRBV12-4 and TRBJ1-1; D may be TRBD1 (6 bases). The CDR3 runs 11 residues. Trimming pared 4 bases from V and 8 bases from J, leaving 8 bases between.

This clone was recorded a few times. This chain joins TRBV4-2 and TRBJ2-2; maybe TRBD1 (6 bases). The V and J ends lost 0 bases and 3 bases respectively, with 11 bases between them. The CDR3 is 16 residues long. From germline, CDR1 is LGHNA and CDR2 YNFKEQ. CDR3 amino acids: CASSQEPRGDTGELFF. CDR3 nucleotide sequence: TGTGCCAGCAGCCAAGAACCCAGGGGAGACACCGGGGAGCTGTTTTTT.